Each of the 20 T cell receptor beta chains below was sequenced from the same sample in a study of T cell responses to AZD1222 COVID-19 vaccine. Method: immunoSEQ multiplex PCR; TCRdb's copy keeps in-frame clones and lacks some. The profile shows approximately 150,000 clones, less than 95% of them singletons. The sequenced sample was peripheral blood, obtained 28 days after the second AZD1222 dose. Receptor source: an adult who received the AZD1222 COVID-19 vaccine.

The table lists this clone with a few counts. The J gene is TRBJ1-5, the V gene TRBV19, with TRBD1 matching 7 bases. V was clipped by 6 bases and J by 2 bases; unmatched bases: 22. There are 20 residues in the CDR3. CDR1 is LNHDA, CDR2 SQIVND, per germline (reference sequence). The CDR3 nucleotides are TGTGCCAGTAGACCACCTCCGGGACAGCCTAGAAGGCAAGGCAATCAGCCCCAGCATTTT. Translated: CASRPPPGQPRRQGNQPQHF.

The CDR3 bases are TGTGCCAGCAGCCGAGGGGGTGGAAGCTCCTACGAGCAGTACTTC. It translates to CASSRGGGSSYEQYF. V is TRBV11-2 and J is TRBJ2-7; a weak D match, TRBD1 (6 bases). Trimming stripped 5 bases from V and 0 bases from J, with 14 bases between. Germline-derived CDR1 and CDR2 are SGHAT and FQNNGV. The CDR3 spans 15 residues.

CDR3 amino acids: CASRSSGGYGYTF. CDR3 in DNA: TGTGCCAGCAGGAGTTCAGGGGGCTATGGCTACACCTTC. The chain uses TRBV7-9 and TRBJ1-2; 7 bases map to TRBD1. The CDR3 is made up of 13 amino acids. With V trimmed by 6 bases and J by 4 bases, 5 bases remained unmatched. Germline V gives CDR1 SEHNR, CDR2 FQNEAQ (reference sequence).

The J gene is TRBJ1-3, the V gene TRBV5-1; 7 nucleotides agree with TRBD1. V was clipped by 3 bases and J by 2 bases; unmatched bases: 5. In germline, CDR1 is SGHRS, CDR2 YFSETQ. This CDR3 contains 15 residues. In DNA, the CDR3 is TGCGCCAGCAGCTGGGAGACAGGGACTGGAAACACCATATATTTT. It codes for CASSWETGTGNTIYF.

The rearrangement links TRBV7-9 to TRBJ2-3; perhaps TRBD1 as D (6 bases). CDR3 size: 15 residues. The ends were cut back, 7 bases at V and 0 bases at J, with 14 bases in the middle. CDR1 and CDR2 (germline): SEHNR, FQNEAQ (reference sequence). The chain's CDR3 is CASMTGVISTDTQYF. DNA for the CDR3: TGTGCCAGCATGACAGGTGTGATTAGCACAGATACGCAGTATTTT.

CDR3 in amino acids: CASSYRVNYGYTF. For the CDR3, the DNA is TGTGCCAGCAGCTACAGGGTTAACTATGGCTACACCTTC. This chain uses TRBV7-2 with TRBJ1-2, with D maybe TRBD1 (6 bases). Deletions cut 4 bases from V and 1 base from J, with 7 bases between. The germline gives CDR1 SGHTA, CDR2 FQGNSA. This CDR3 has 13 residues.

This chain uses TRBV5-1 with TRBJ2-7; D is ambiguous. CDR3 length equals 13 residues. V lost 6 bases and J 5 bases, leaving 15 bases between the germline ends. The germline CDR1 and CDR2 sequences are SGHRS and YFSETQ. The CDR3 bases are TGCGCCAGCACAGGCGTAGGAAACGACGAGCAGTACTTC. It is translated as CASTGVGNDEQYF.

This rearrangement joins TRBV7-2 to TRBJ1-5, with D tentatively TRBD1 (6 bases). V shed 3 bases and J shed 9 bases, with 18 bases lying between them. The CDR3 totals 15 residues. Germline loops: CDR1 SGHTA, CDR2 FQGNSA. CDR3 in DNA: TGTGCCAGCAGCTTTATTACAGGGCTGGATACGCCCCAGCATTTT. Its translation is CASSFITGLDTPQHF.

This chain uses TRBV4-2 with TRBJ2-1, with a weak D call TRBD2 (6 bases). The CDR3 sequence is 13 residues long. The V end was cut by 0 bases, the J end by 12 bases, with 12 bases between. Germline assignment: CDR1 LGHNA and CDR2 YNFKEQ. The CDR3 nucleotides are TGTGCCAGCAGCCAAGAATTTCAAGCGGGGCAGTTCTTC. Its translation: CASSQEFQAGQFF.

The chain links TRBV28 to TRBJ1-2; perhaps TRBD1 as D (5 bases). There are 13 residues in the CDR3. Trimming stripped 2 bases from V and 8 bases from J, with 12 bases between. CDR1 is MDHEN, CDR2 SYDVKM, per germline. The CDR3 nucleotides are TGTGCCAGCAGTTTAGGGGCCTTCGCCGGCTACACCTTC. This sequence encodes CASSLGAFAGYTF.

The chain couples TRBV9 to TRBJ2-7; tentative D call: TRBD2 (6 bases). V lost 0 bases to trimming and J lost 1 base, with 14 bases between them. CDR1 and CDR2 from the germline V gene are SGDLS and YYNGEE. The CDR3 spans 16 residues. This CDR3 is CASSVGPGSVSYEQYF. The DNA of the CDR3 is TGTGCCAGCAGCGTAGGACCCGGGAGTGTATCCTACGAGCAGTACTTC.

This chain joins TRBV30 and TRBJ2-1; unclear D gene. V was clipped by 2 bases and J by 5 bases, with 10 bases between them. From germline, CDR1 is GTSNPN and CDR2 SVGIG (reference sequence). The CDR3 is 13 residues long. The CDR3 sequence: CAWSSDRHNEQFF. CDR3 nucleotide sequence: TGTGCCTGGAGTTCAGATAGACACAATGAGCAGTTCTTC.

This chain links TRBV10-3 with TRBJ2-1; D gene uncertain. With 6 bases removed from V and 2 bases from J, the gap between germline ends came to 8 bases. Germline CDR1 reads ENHRY; CDR2 reads SYGVKD. This CDR3 comprises 13 residues. CDR3 protein: CAIRDKTYNEQFF. Written as DNA, the CDR3 is TGTGCCATCAGAGACAAAACCTACAATGAGCAGTTCTTC.

For the CDR3, the DNA is TGTGCCAGCAGTTACTGGCCTCGGGGTATAAACGAGCAGTACTTC. It yields the protein CASSYWPRGINEQYF. The chain combines TRBV6-5 with TRBJ2-7; D might be TRBD2 (5 bases). This CDR3 is 15 amino acids long. Germline loops: CDR1 MNHEY, CDR2 SVGAGI. The V end was cut by 1 base, the J end by 5 bases, with 15 bases between.

This chain uses TRBV10-1 with TRBJ1-6, with TRBD1 matching over 8 bases. This CDR3 contains 13 residues. The V and J ends lost 4 bases and 9 bases, in that order; junction bases with no gene match: 2. The V gene's germline CDR1 is WNHNN and CDR2 SYGVQD (reference sequence). The DNA for the CDR3 is TGCGCCAGCAGTGCGACAGGGGTTTCACCCCTCCACTTT. It codes for CASSATGVSPLHF.

This clone is a singleton in its sample. The gene calls are TRBV7-8 and TRBJ1-2; 7 positions match TRBD1. This CDR3 comprises 16 residues. Unmatched junction bases numbered 9, after V lost 3 bases and J lost 2 bases. In germline, CDR1 is SGHVS, CDR2 FQNEAQ. The CDR3 DNA reads as TGTGCCAGCAGCTTGGGGTCGGGACAGAGAAACTATGGCTACACCTTC. It specifies CASSLGSGQRNYGYTF.

The chain has TRBV2 and TRBJ2-3; 9 bases are a match to TRBD1. After removal of 10 bases from V and 3 bases from J, the junction contained 11 bases not matched to a gene. CDR3 size: 15 residues. Germline V gives CDR1 SNHLY, CDR2 FYNNEI. The CDR3 region has the DNA TGTGCCAACAAAAAGGACAGGGGAGGAACAGATACGCAGTATTTT. This gives the protein CANKKDRGGTDTQYF.

The chain couples TRBV7-9 to TRBJ1-2; 7 bases agree with TRBD1. Germline V CDR1 and CDR2: SEHNR, FQNEAQ (reference sequence). The CDR3 runs to 15 residues. V lost 5 bases and J lost 5; bases outside the gene matches: 11. CDR3 sequence reads: CASSQPGGVKYGYTF. The CDR3 region has the DNA TGTGCCAGCAGCCAACCAGGGGGGGTTAAGTATGGCTACACCTTC.

The CDR3 nucleotides read TGCACCGCGGCGCGGGGCCAGGGGGAGACCCAGTACTTC. Amino acids: CTAARGQGETQYF. This sequence joins TRBV29-1 and TRBJ2-5; D tentatively fits TRBD1 or TRBD2 (6 bases each). Germline CDR1 and CDR2: SQVTM and ANQGSEA. The CDR3 is made up of 13 amino acids. Combining the CDR3 with reference TRBV29-1 and TRBJ2-5 gives the whole variable domain SAVISQKPSRDICQRGTSLTIQCQVDSQVTMMFWYRQQPGQSLTLIATANQGSEATYESGFVIDKFPISRPNLTFSTLTVSNMSPEDSSIYLCTAARGQGETQYFGPGTRLLVL.

V gene TRBV11-2 combines with J gene TRBJ2-7; D unclear. V was clipped by 4 bases and J by 0 bases, with 13 bases between them. Germline assignment: CDR1 SGHAT and CDR2 FQNNGV. The CDR3 has 15 amino acids. The CDR3 bases are TGTGCCAGCAGCTCCTTGGCTACGAGCTCCTACGAGCAGTACTTC. It yields the protein CASSSLATSSYEQYF.